Listed below are T cell receptor beta chains from one sample, sequenced in a study of OX40 agonist ivuxolimab in advanced cancers. Profiled with immunoSEQ multiplex PCR; TCRdb holds only in-frame clones, not every one. The table lists about 88,000 clones, more than 75% of them singletons. Sequenced here: CD4+ or CD8+ T cells sorted from blood, sampled in a trial of the OX40 agonist ivuxolimab. The receptors shown here come from an adult with an advanced solid tumor such as melanoma, head and neck, liver or kidney cancer. CDR3s include the opening cysteine and the closing phenylalanine or tryptophan. Fields, in order: clone size, D gene, J gene, V gene, CDR3 DNA, CDR3 protein. A D gene is named only where the DNA matches it firmly. A row's size may be missing; if present it is once, few, many or a size class.

clone_size: once
d_call: TRBD1
j_call: TRBJ2-7
v_call: TRBV6-6
cdr3_nt: TGTGCCAGCAGTCACGGACAGGTAACCTACGAGCAGTACTTC
cdr3_aa: CASSHGQVTYEQYF

clone_size: -
d_call: TRBD2
j_call: TRBJ2-2
v_call: TRBV5-6
cdr3_nt: TGTGCCAGCAGCTTGTATAGAGGCGGGGGTTCCGGCGGGGAGCTGTTTTTT
cdr3_aa: CASSLYRGGGSGGELFF

clone_size: -
d_call: -
j_call: TRBJ2-1
v_call: TRBV9
cdr3_nt: TGTGCCAGCAGCGTAGGCGGTAGCGGCTCCTACAATGAGCAGTTCTTC
cdr3_aa: CASSVGGSGSYNEQFF

clone_size: -
d_call: TRBD2
j_call: TRBJ2-2
v_call: TRBV2
cdr3_nt: TGTGCCAGCAGTGAACTAGCGGGGGGCCTCGGGGAGCTGTTTTTT
cdr3_aa: CASSELAGGLGELFF

clone_size: -
d_call: TRBD1
j_call: TRBJ2-7
v_call: TRBV9
cdr3_nt: TGTGCCAGCAGCCGACAGGGGAACTACGAGCAGTACTTC
cdr3_aa: CASSRQGNYEQYF

clone_size: few
d_call: TRBD2
j_call: TRBJ2-1
v_call: TRBV2
cdr3_nt: TGTGCCACTGGTCCCGGGACACCTGGACTAGCGGCATACAATGAGCAGTTCTTC
cdr3_aa: CATGPGTPGLAAYNEQFF

clone_size: -
d_call: -
j_call: TRBJ2-5
v_call: TRBV19
cdr3_nt: TGTGCCAGTAGATCGGGGGACAGTGGTTATAATGATCAAGAGACCCAGTACTTC
cdr3_aa: CASRSGDSGYNDQETQYF

clone_size: -
d_call: TRBD1
j_call: TRBJ2-5
v_call: TRBV7-2
cdr3_nt: TGTGCCAGCAGCTTAAACAGGGGTTATAGAGAGACCCAGTACTTC
cdr3_aa: CASSLNRGYRETQYF

clone_size: -
d_call: -
j_call: TRBJ2-7
v_call: TRBV6-5
cdr3_nt: TGTGCCAGCAGTCGGGCAGTTGCCAGGGCTCACGAGCAGTACTTC
cdr3_aa: CASSRAVARAHEQYF

clone_size: -
d_call: -
j_call: TRBJ1-2
v_call: TRBV30
cdr3_nt: TGTGCCTGGAGTTTCGATGGGGCAGGGCGAGGCTACACCTTC
cdr3_aa: CAWSFDGAGRGYTF

clone_size: -
d_call: TRBD2
j_call: TRBJ2-7
v_call: TRBV6-6
cdr3_nt: TGTGCCAGCAGCCAAGGACTAGCGGGAGGCCGCGAGCAGTACTTC
cdr3_aa: CASSQGLAGGREQYF

clone_size: -
d_call: -
j_call: TRBJ1-5
v_call: TRBV5-8
cdr3_nt: TGTGCCAGCAGCTTGGCCGTTCTCCAGGGACGCCAGCCCCAGCATTTT
cdr3_aa: CASSLAVLQGRQPQHF

clone_size: -
d_call: TRBD1
j_call: TRBJ1-4
v_call: TRBV7-6
cdr3_nt: TGTGCCAGCAGCGGCCCCACAGGGGGAACTAATGAAAAACTGTTTTTT
cdr3_aa: CASSGPTGGTNEKLFF

clone_size: -
d_call: -
j_call: TRBJ1-5
v_call: TRBV19
cdr3_nt: TGTGCCAGTAGCAGGAGAAATAGCAATCAGCCCCAGCATTTT
cdr3_aa: CASSRRNSNQPQHF

clone_size: -
d_call: -
j_call: TRBJ1-5
v_call: TRBV7-9
cdr3_nt: TGTGCCAGCAGCTCCGGGGGATCAGATCTTCGCAATCAGCCCCAGCATTTT
cdr3_aa: CASSSGGSDLRNQPQHF

clone_size: -
d_call: TRBD1
j_call: TRBJ1-1
v_call: TRBV11-2
cdr3_nt: TGTGCCAGCGTAAAGGACAGGGTGAACACTGAAGCTTTCTTT
cdr3_aa: CASVKDRVNTEAFF

clone_size: -
d_call: -
j_call: TRBJ2-5
v_call: TRBV2
cdr3_nt: TGTGCCAGCAGTCGACAGGTGGAGACCCAGTACTTC
cdr3_aa: CASSRQVETQYF

clone_size: -
d_call: TRBD2
j_call: TRBJ2-3
v_call: TRBV4-3
cdr3_nt: TGCGCCAGCAGCCTCCCCCCCCGGAGCGGGAGCCCTTTGGGAGATACGCAGTATTTT
cdr3_aa: CASSLPPRSGSPLGDTQYF

clone_size: -
d_call: -
j_call: TRBJ2-7
v_call: TRBV6-6
cdr3_nt: TGTGCCAGCACCCCTGGCAGGGTTCCCCGCTACGAGCAGTACTTC
cdr3_aa: CASTPGRVPRYEQYF

clone_size: -
d_call: -
j_call: TRBJ2-1
v_call: TRBV20-1
cdr3_nt: TGCAGGGGGGAGCGAAACAATGAGCAGTTCTTC
cdr3_aa: CRGERNNEQFF

clone_size: -
d_call: TRBD2
j_call: TRBJ2-1
v_call: TRBV6-1
cdr3_nt: TGTGCCAGCAGTGAACCAGCGGGGGGGCTATTAGAGCAGTTCTTC
cdr3_aa: CASSEPAGGLLEQFF

clone_size: -
d_call: -
j_call: TRBJ1-2
v_call: TRBV15
cdr3_nt: TGTGCCACCAGCAGAGATCGGGCGAGCAGGAGATATAATGGCTACACCTTC
cdr3_aa: CATSRDRASRRYNGYTF

clone_size: once
d_call: -
j_call: TRBJ1-1
v_call: TRBV25-1
cdr3_nt: TGTGCCAGCTCCGTCACAGGGAACACTGAAGCTTTCTTT
cdr3_aa: CASSVTGNTEAFF

clone_size: -
d_call: -
j_call: TRBJ2-7
v_call: TRBV10-1
cdr3_nt: TGCGCCAGCAGTGGAGGAGAGACCTACGAGCAGTACTTC
cdr3_aa: CASSGGETYEQYF

clone_size: once
d_call: -
j_call: TRBJ1-4
v_call: TRBV18
cdr3_nt: TGTGCCAGCTCACCTGGCGCAACTAATGAAAAACTGTTTTTT
cdr3_aa: CASSPGATNEKLFF

clone_size: -
d_call: -
j_call: TRBJ2-7
v_call: TRBV21-1
cdr3_nt: TGTGCCAGCAGCAAAGAAAAGAGGCTCGGGGGGAACGAGCAGTACTTC
cdr3_aa: CASSKEKRLGGNEQYF

clone_size: -
d_call: TRBD2
j_call: TRBJ2-2
v_call: TRBV7-6
cdr3_nt: TGTGCCAGCAGCCCCGGGACTAGCGGGAGGGGAAACGGGGAGCTGTTTTTT
cdr3_aa: CASSPGTSGRGNGELFF

clone_size: -
d_call: -
j_call: TRBJ1-3
v_call: TRBV4-1
cdr3_nt: TGCGCCAGCAGCCAACGATTGGACAGACCTGGAAACACCATATATTTT
cdr3_aa: CASSQRLDRPGNTIYF

clone_size: -
d_call: -
j_call: TRBJ2-3
v_call: TRBV14
cdr3_nt: TGTGCCAGCAGCCAGTACGGGGGTGCAGATACGCAGTATTTT
cdr3_aa: CASSQYGGADTQYF

clone_size: few
d_call: -
j_call: TRBJ1-3
v_call: TRBV5-1
cdr3_nt: TGCGCCAGCAGCTTGGCCATTGGGGGGCCCTCTGGAAACACCATATATTTT
cdr3_aa: CASSLAIGGPSGNTIYF

clone_size: -
d_call: -
j_call: TRBJ1-2
v_call: TRBV9
cdr3_nt: TGTGCCAGCAGCGTAGGTGGAGACTATGGCTACACCTTC
cdr3_aa: CASSVGGDYGYTF

clone_size: once
d_call: -
j_call: TRBJ2-3
v_call: TRBV2
cdr3_nt: TGTGCCAGCAGTAGGTCTAGCGAGGTGGGAACAGATACGCAGTATTTT
cdr3_aa: CASSRSSEVGTDTQYF

clone_size: -
d_call: -
j_call: TRBJ1-1
v_call: TRBV11-2
cdr3_nt: TGTGCCAGCAGCTTGCAGGGCTTGAACACTGAAGCTTTCTTT
cdr3_aa: CASSLQGLNTEAFF

clone_size: -
d_call: -
j_call: TRBJ2-7
v_call: TRBV28
cdr3_nt: TGTGCCAGCAGACGCTTCTACGAGCAGTACTTC
cdr3_aa: CASRRFYEQYF

clone_size: -
d_call: -
j_call: TRBJ2-7
v_call: TRBV18
cdr3_nt: TGTGCCAGCTCACAATCAGGACAGTTACCCTCCTACGAGCAGTACTTC
cdr3_aa: CASSQSGQLPSYEQYF

clone_size: -
d_call: -
j_call: TRBJ2-1
v_call: TRBV5-1
cdr3_nt: TGCGCCAGCAGCTCAAGACAGGGAACGACTAGTGAGCAGTTCTTC
cdr3_aa: CASSSRQGTTSEQFF

clone_size: -
d_call: -
j_call: TRBJ2-7
v_call: TRBV5-8
cdr3_nt: TGTGCCAGCAGCTTCCTGGACAGTTGGGGCCCCTCTCGCGAGCAGTACTTC
cdr3_aa: CASSFLDSWGPSREQYF

clone_size: -
d_call: TRBD1
j_call: TRBJ2-6
v_call: TRBV19
cdr3_nt: TGTGCCAGTAGTACGCAGGGGGTGAGGGCCAACGTCCTGACTTTC
cdr3_aa: CASSTQGVRANVLTF

clone_size: -
d_call: TRBD2
j_call: TRBJ2-7
v_call: TRBV5-6
cdr3_nt: TGTGCCAGCAGCCCTACCCGACTAGCGGGGGGCTACGAGCAGTACTTC
cdr3_aa: CASSPTRLAGGYEQYF

clone_size: -
d_call: -
j_call: TRBJ1-1
v_call: TRBV27
cdr3_nt: TGTGCCAGCAGTTTACAGGGGAGGAATGAAGCTTTCTTT
cdr3_aa: CASSLQGRNEAFF

clone_size: -
d_call: -
j_call: TRBJ1-2
v_call: TRBV7-9
cdr3_nt: TGTGCCAGCAGCTTAGCGACTCAATTCTATGGCTACACCTTC
cdr3_aa: CASSLATQFYGYTF

clone_size: -
d_call: TRBD2
j_call: TRBJ2-3
v_call: TRBV27
cdr3_nt: TGTGCCAGCAGGGATGGGCGGGAGTCAGATACGCAGTATTTT
cdr3_aa: CASRDGRESDTQYF

clone_size: -
d_call: TRBD1
j_call: TRBJ1-1
v_call: TRBV9
cdr3_nt: TGTGCCAGCAGCTCCATAGGACAGGGGAGGGCTGAAGCTTTCTTT
cdr3_aa: CASSSIGQGRAEAFF

clone_size: -
d_call: -
j_call: TRBJ2-1
v_call: TRBV7-2
cdr3_nt: TGTGCCAGCAGCTCCAACCCGAGCAATGAGCAGTTCTTC
cdr3_aa: CASSSNPSNEQFF

clone_size: once
d_call: TRBD2
j_call: TRBJ2-7
v_call: TRBV27
cdr3_nt: TGTGCCAGCAGTTTGTCTAGCGGGGACCACGAGCAGTACTTC
cdr3_aa: CASSLSSGDHEQYF

clone_size: -
d_call: -
j_call: TRBJ2-1
v_call: TRBV7-2
cdr3_nt: TGTGCCAGCAGCTTAGGCCGCGGTAGGGTATACTCTGAGCAGTTCTTC
cdr3_aa: CASSLGRGRVYSEQFF

clone_size: -
d_call: -
j_call: TRBJ2-6
v_call: TRBV7-6
cdr3_nt: TGTGCCAGCAGCGGGGGAGGCTTCTCTGGGGCCAACGTCCTGACTTTC
cdr3_aa: CASSGGGFSGANVLTF

clone_size: -
d_call: -
j_call: TRBJ1-2
v_call: TRBV27
cdr3_nt: TGTGCCAGCAGTCCCCAGGGGTATGGCTACACCTTC
cdr3_aa: CASSPQGYGYTF

clone_size: -
d_call: TRBD1
j_call: TRBJ2-7
v_call: TRBV19
cdr3_nt: TGTGCCAGTTCCCCGGGACAGGGGCTCGACGAGCAGTACTTC
cdr3_aa: CASSPGQGLDEQYF